Listed below are T cell receptor beta chains from one sample, sequenced in a study of neurological immune-mediated disorders. Each CDR3 protein is one row after TCRdb ran MiXCR on the 5' RACE reads. The sample includes about 74,000 distinct CDR3 sequences, 5.2% of them seen just once. The specimen sequenced was PBMCs. These receptors were obtained from a young man with multiple sclerosis. The conserved cysteine and the conserved F or W are not part of the CDR3 here. Expanded clones get a size class; other rows say once, few or many, or leave the size out.

size: many
J: TRBJ2-6
V: TRBV5-1
CDR3: ASSLETVLPSGANVLT

size: many
J: TRBJ1-2
V: TRBV6-6
CDR3: ASRAREGELGYT

size: many
J: TRBJ2-7
V: TRBV27
CDR3: ASTGTGFHEQY

size: many
J: TRBJ2-5
V: TRBV12-3/TRBV12-4
CDR3: ASSLAGRRETQY

size: many
J: TRBJ1-1
V: TRBV2
CDR3: ASSVGGHDTEAF

size: many
J: TRBJ2-3
V: TRBV28
CDR3: ASSPTGGPDTQY

size: many
J: TRBJ2-2
V: TRBV9
CDR3: ASSSTTGGGTGELF

size: many
J: TRBJ2-3
V: TRBV12-3/TRBV12-4
CDR3: ASSPGAGDTQY

size: many
J: TRBJ1-4
V: TRBV12-3/TRBV12-4
CDR3: ASSQGQGEKLF

size: many
J: TRBJ2-1
V: TRBV12-3/TRBV12-4
CDR3: ASSGSGRDEQF

size: many
J: TRBJ1-4
V: TRBV20-1
CDR3: SAKRGLNEKLF

size: many
J: TRBJ1-1
V: TRBV5-8
CDR3: ASRQGGGNTEAF

size: -
J: TRBJ2-2
V: TRBV6-1
CDR3: ASKRDRGLNTGELF

size: many
J: TRBJ2-7
V: TRBV3-1
CDR3: ASSQLTTGGSEQY

size: few
J: TRBJ2-2
V: TRBV27
CDR3: ASSLRVSNTGELF

size: many
J: TRBJ2-2
V: TRBV24-1
CDR3: ATSDTTGRKTGELF

size: -
J: TRBJ1-4
V: TRBV12-3/TRBV12-4
CDR3: ASTPNRGYNEKLF

size: many
J: TRBJ1-5
V: TRBV4-1
CDR3: ASSQAGGNQPQH

size: many
J: TRBJ2-1
V: TRBV15
CDR3: ATSTVGINEQF

size: many
J: TRBJ2-3
V: TRBV6-6
CDR3: ASSFVIQGAPDTQY

size: -
J: TRBJ2-5
V: TRBV20-1
CDR3: SARPGTSGRVEKTQY

size: many
J: TRBJ2-2
V: TRBV10-3
CDR3: AISGQGGTGELF

size: many
J: TRBJ1-5
V: TRBV15
CDR3: ATGQVSNQPQH

size: many
J: TRBJ1-6
V: TRBV20-1
CDR3: SARDLGGPANSPLH

size: many
J: TRBJ1-6
V: TRBV4-2
CDR3: ASSEGVRQFALH

size: many
J: TRBJ2-3
V: TRBV9
CDR3: ASSPRGISEWLDTQY

size: many
J: TRBJ1-1
V: TRBV20-1
CDR3: SATGASEAF

size: many
J: TRBJ2-1
V: TRBV20-1
CDR3: SAPQASLSYNEQF

size: -
J: TRBJ1-6
V: TRBV15
CDR3: ATSNIGQGYSPLN

size: many
J: TRBJ1-1
V: TRBV7-2
CDR3: ASSSSRRNTEAF

size: many
J: TRBJ2-2
V: TRBV5-6
CDR3: ASSLSTGELF

size: many
J: TRBJ1-2
V: TRBV7-2
CDR3: ASSLGSANYGYT

size: many
J: TRBJ2-1
V: TRBV5-1
CDR3: ASSLVSPDYNEQF

size: many
J: TRBJ2-7
V: TRBV7-2
CDR3: ASSSQREIGEQY

size: many
J: TRBJ2-2
V: TRBV5-1
CDR3: ASSLVAGGPSGELF

size: many
J: TRBJ2-2
V: TRBV7-6
CDR3: ASSLAPGRGGELF

size: many
J: TRBJ2-1
V: TRBV20-1
CDR3: SAPDRVNEQF

size: many
J: TRBJ1-1
V: TRBV5-1
CDR3: ASSLLSMNTEAF

size: many
J: TRBJ2-7
V: TRBV29-1
CDR3: SVDGGIRGFEQY

size: many
J: TRBJ2-1
V: TRBV7-3
CDR3: ASSMGQSSYNEQF

size: many
J: TRBJ1-2
V: TRBV30
CDR3: AWSVENRAT

size: many
J: TRBJ2-3
V: TRBV27
CDR3: ASRRTTRTDTQY

size: many
J: TRBJ2-3
V: TRBV6-4
CDR3: ASSVSTATDTQY

size: many
J: TRBJ2-7
V: TRBV6-5
CDR3: ASSYGVDYEQY

size: many
J: TRBJ2-1
V: TRBV11-2
CDR3: ASSSRDRDNEQF

size: many
J: TRBJ1-1
V: TRBV5-1
CDR3: ASSLGVRTEAF

size: many
J: TRBJ1-5
V: TRBV10-2
CDR3: ASSGWGGDQPQN

size: many
J: TRBJ1-2
V: TRBV7-9
CDR3: ASSSVFRQGAYGYT

size: many
J: TRBJ1-1
V: TRBV20-1
CDR3: SASGSGNTEAF

size: many
J: TRBJ2-7
V: TRBV11-2
CDR3: ASSLDYRGPYEQY

size: many
J: TRBJ2-1
V: TRBV20-1
CDR3: SARVSFNEQF

size: many
J: TRBJ2-3
V: TRBV4-1
CDR3: AGRSRAYGGDTQY

size: many
J: TRBJ1-1
V: TRBV12-3/TRBV12-4
CDR3: ASSLDSTTTEAF